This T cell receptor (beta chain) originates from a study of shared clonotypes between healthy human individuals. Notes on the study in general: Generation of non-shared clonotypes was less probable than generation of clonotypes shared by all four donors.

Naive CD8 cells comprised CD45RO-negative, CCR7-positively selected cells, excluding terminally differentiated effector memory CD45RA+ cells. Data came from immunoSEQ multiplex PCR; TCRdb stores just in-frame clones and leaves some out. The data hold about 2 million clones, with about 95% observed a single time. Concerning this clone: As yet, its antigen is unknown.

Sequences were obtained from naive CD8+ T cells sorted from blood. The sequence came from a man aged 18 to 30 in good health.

CDR3 region: CASSLGYAGRAGETQYF. CDR3 coding DNA: TGTGCCAGCAGCTTAGGCTATGCCGGGAGGGCCGGGGAGACCCAGTACTTC. This chain joins TRBV11-2 and TRBJ2-5; 8 nucleotides agree with TRBD2. V was pared by 1 base and J by 5 bases, with 12 bases of the junction left unmatched. The CDR3 has 17 amino acids. In germline, CDR1 is SGHAT, CDR2 FQNNGV. Together with reference TRBV11-2 and TRBJ2-5, the CDR3 gives the full variable domain: EAGVAQSPRYKIIEKRQSVAFWCNPISGHATLYWYQQILGQGPKLLIQFQNNGVVDDSQLPKDRFSAERLKGVDSTLKIQPAKLEDSAVYLCASSLGYAGRAGETQYFGPGTRLLVL.